The next 30 T cell receptor beta chains were all read from a single sample in a study of T cell changes during pregnancy in multiple sclerosis. Assay: immunoSEQ multiplex PCR; the TCRdb copy retains only in-frame clones and omits some. The sample includes roughly 80,000 clones, 85% to 95% of them seen just once. This specimen was peripheral blood, taken after pregnancy. The receptors were gathered from a female donor in good health, enrolled as a control in a pregnancy study.

V and J are TRBV28 and TRBJ1-2; D not resolved. CDR3 length: 15 amino acids. Per the germline V gene, CDR1 is MDHEN and CDR2 is SYDVKM. With 6 bases removed from V and 4 bases from J, the gap between germline ends came to 18 bases. This CDR3 is CASRLPLDLTYGYTF. CDR3 sequence (DNA): TGTGCCAGCAGGCTCCCCCTTGATCTAACCTATGGCTACACCTTC.

The chain employs TRBV18 and TRBJ2-1; TRBD1 matches 10 bases. CDR1 is KGHSH, CDR2 LQKENI, per germline. V dropped 6 bases and J dropped 5; count of bases not matched to a gene: 7. This CDR3 has 15 residues. CDR3 nucleotides: TGTGCCAGCTCGCTCTTTGGACAGGGGGACAATGAGCAGTTCTTC. As protein: CASSLFGQGDNEQFF. The entire variable domain, with the rest obtained from reference TRBV18 and TRBJ2-1, is as follows: NAGVMQNPRHLVRRRGQEARLRCSPMKGHSHVYWYRQLPEEGLKFMVYLQKENIIDESGMPKERFSAEFPKEGPSILRIQQVVRGDSAAYFCASSLFGQGDNEQFFGPGTRLTVL.

The CDR3 bases are TGTGCCAGCAGCCGTACCCGGGACAGGGGGACAGATACGCAGTATTTT. Its translation is CASSRTRDRGTDTQYF. The genes are TRBV5-6 and TRBJ2-3, with 11 bases matching TRBD1. Germline V CDR1 and CDR2: SGHDT, YYEEEE. This CDR3 comprises 16 residues. Trimming cost V 4 bases and J 3 bases; bases outside gene matches: 7.

A word on this clone: This specimen includes other DNA sequences encoding the same CDR3. The genes are TRBV7-9 and TRBJ2-1, with 7 bases that match TRBD2. The CDR3 sequence is 15 residues long. V lost 4 bases to trimming and J lost 0 bases; unmatched junction nucleotides: 3. Germline values: CDR1 SEHNR, CDR2 FQNEAQ (reference sequence). For the CDR3, the DNA is TGTGCCAGCAGCTCGACGGGGGGCTCCTACAATGAGCAGTTCTTC. It is translated as CASSSTGGSYNEQFF.

The chain links TRBV5-6 to TRBJ2-7, with 9 bases that match TRBD1. Unmatched junction bases numbered 7, after V lost 3 bases and J lost 3 bases. The germline V gene encodes CDR1 SGHDT and CDR2 YYEEEE. The CDR3 runs to 15 residues. The CDR3 is CASSSRTGAIYEQYF. In DNA form, the CDR3 reads TGTGCCAGCAGCTCCAGGACAGGGGCCATCTACGAGCAGTACTTC.

The chain is built from TRBV19 and TRBJ2-1; 9 nucleotides line up with TRBD2. This CDR3 comprises 13 residues. The germline CDR1 and CDR2 sequences are LNHDA and SQIVND (reference sequence). The V segment lost 10 bases and the J segment 4 bases; nucleotides outside the gene matches: 5. CDR3 nucleotide sequence: TGTGCCACAGGACTAGCGAAATACAATGAGCAGTTCTTC. This translates into CATGLAKYNEQFF. The whole variable domain, filled in from reference TRBV19 and TRBJ2-1, reads DGGITQSPKYLFRKEGQNVTLSCEQNLNHDAMYWYRQDPGQGLRLIYYSQIVNDFQKGDIAEGYSVSREKKESFPLTVTSAQKNPTAFYLCATGLAKYNEQFFGPGTRLTVL.

This rearrangement joins TRBV7-9 to TRBJ1-2; D possibly corresponds to TRBD1 (6 bases). Germline loops: CDR1 SEHNR, CDR2 FQNEAQ (reference sequence). This CDR3 region has 15 residues. V was pared by 4 bases and J by 0 bases, with 12 bases between. Here the CDR3 reads CASSYTGSANYGYTF. CDR3 nucleotides: TGTGCCAGCAGCTATACAGGGTCGGCTAACTATGGCTACACCTTC.

The chain carries TRBV2 and TRBJ1-2; D unclear. This CDR3 is 13 amino acids long. V shed 0 bases and J shed 6 bases, with 8 bases lying between them. Per the germline V gene, CDR1 is SNHLY and CDR2 is FYNNEI. The CDR3 is CASSEARVDGYTF. DNA of the CDR3: TGTGCCAGCAGTGAAGCGCGCGTAGATGGCTACACCTTC.

The chain recombines TRBV6-6 with TRBJ2-3, with D possibly matching TRBD1 (5 bases). Germline V gives CDR1 MNHNY, CDR2 SVGAGI (reference sequence). V shed 8 bases and J shed 1 base, with 10 bases lying between them. This CDR3 contains 13 residues. The CDR3 DNA reads as TGTGCCAGCCGGCAGGGCGGCACAGATACGCAGTATTTT. Amino acids: CASRQGGTDTQYF.

This chain connects TRBV28 to TRBJ2-7; 7 bases are a match to TRBD1. The CDR3 loop spans 13 amino acids. V trimming: 6 bases; J trimming: 1 base; junction bases outside the gene matches: 3. The V gene's germline CDR1 is MDHEN and CDR2 SYDVKM. CDR3 protein: CASRLQGSYEQYF. The CDR3, as DNA: TGTGCCAGCAGGCTACAGGGGTCCTACGAGCAGTACTTC.

The gene calls are TRBV30 and TRBJ1-1; no firm D call. The CDR3 spans 14 residues. Germline V gene sequence: CDR1 GTSNPN, CDR2 SVGIG (reference sequence). V was cut by 4 bases and J by 3 bases, with 15 bases left in between. The CDR3 region is CAWMGRPGDTEAFF. The CDR3 nucleotides are TGTGCCTGGATGGGGAGACCCGGGGACACTGAAGCTTTCTTT. The complete variable domain, with remaining parts taken from reference TRBV30 and TRBJ1-1, reads SQTIHQWPATLVQPVGSPLSLECTVEGTSNPNLYWYRQAAGRGLQLLFYSVGIGQISSEVPQNLSASRPQDRQFILSSKKLLLSDSGFYLCAWMGRPGDTEAFFGQGTRLTVV.

This chain uses TRBV5-1 with TRBJ1-4; possibly TRBD1 for D (6 bases). Trimming pared 4 bases from V and 8 bases from J, leaving 15 bases between. CDR1 is SGHRS, CDR2 YFSETQ, per germline. The CDR3 is made up of 14 amino acids. The chain's CDR3 is CASSIQGLGEKLFF. The CDR3 DNA is TGCGCCAGCAGCATACAGGGTCTGGGGGAAAAACTGTTTTTT.

This clone showed up just once. V usage is TRBV5-1 and J usage is TRBJ2-1; TRBD2 might be the D (6 bases). Per the germline V gene, CDR1 is SGHRS and CDR2 is YFSETQ. The CDR3 contains 15 residues. Trimming shortened V by 4 bases and J by 1 base, and 12 bases separated the two germline ends. Written as DNA, the CDR3 is TGCGCCAGCAGCCGCTTGGGGGGATCCTACAATGAGCAGTTCTTC. Translating gives CASSRLGGSYNEQFF.

This clone was found once. This chain joins TRBV6-1 and TRBJ1-5, with D possibly being TRBD1 (5 bases). The CDR3 has 17 amino acids. Germline V gene lookup returns CDR1 MNHNS and CDR2 SASEGT. Trimming took 1 base from V and 5 from J, leaving 18 bases between them. Here the CDR3 reads CASSEGLGRTSYQPQHF. The CDR3 nucleotides read TGTGCCAGCAGTGAAGGCTTGGGGCGGACAAGCTATCAGCCCCAGCATTTT.

This clone was observed once. V is TRBV2 and J is TRBJ2-3; 9 nucleotides match TRBD2. In germline, CDR1 is SNHLY, CDR2 FYNNEI. The V and J ends lost 4 bases and 4 bases, in that order; junction bases with no gene match: 9. The CDR3 is 16 residues long. CDR3: CASSVVAGVGADTQYF. CDR3 DNA: TGTGCCAGCAGTGTGGTAGCGGGGGTGGGGGCAGATACGCAGTATTTT.

This rearrangement joins TRBV7-3 to TRBJ1-1; D remains unclear. CDR3 size: 14 residues. From germline, CDR1 is SGHTA and CDR2 FQGTGA. Trimming removed 5 bases at V and 5 bases at J, with 15 bases between. The chain's CDR3 is CASSPGWGGTEAFF. For the CDR3, the DNA is TGTGCCAGCAGCCCTGGATGGGGAGGGACTGAAGCTTTCTTT. Based on the CDR3 plus reference TRBV7-3 and TRBJ1-1, the full variable domain is GAGVSQTPSNKVTEKGKYVELRCDPISGHTALYWYRQSLGQGPEFLIYFQGTGAADDSGLPNDRFFAVRPEGSVSTLKIQRTERGDSAVYLCASSPGWGGTEAFFGQGTRLTVV.

J is TRBJ2-6 and V is TRBV23-1, with D possibly being TRBD1 (6 bases). TRBV23-1 belongs to the ORF category, with a function that is uncertain. Trimming pared 6 bases from V and 0 bases from J, leaving 18 bases between. This CDR3 has 18 residues. The CDR3 loop reads CASRPTQGKVSGANVLTF. The CDR3 DNA is TGCGCCAGCAGACCCACACAGGGTAAGGTCTCTGGGGCCAACGTCCTGACTTTC.

The V gene is TRBV11-2, the J gene TRBJ2-7; TRBD2 agrees at 7 bases. Unmatched junction bases numbered 6, after V lost 4 bases and J lost 0 bases. Germline V gene data show CDR1 as SGHAT and CDR2 as FQNNGV. This CDR3 is built from 15 residues. CDR3 DNA: TGTGCCAGCAGCTCAATAGCGGGCTCCTCCTACGAGCAGTACTTC. This codes for CASSSIAGSSYEQYF.

V usage is TRBV7-3 and J usage is TRBJ2-3, with a weak D call TRBD2 (6 bases). Trimming removed 6 bases from V and 4 bases from J, with 11 bases in between. The CDR3 contains 13 residues. Germline V gene sequence: CDR1 SGHTA, CDR2 FQGTGA. For the CDR3, the DNA is TGTGCCAGCAGTCCTCGGGAGTCAGATACGCAGTATTTT. Translation: CASSPRESDTQYF.

The CDR3 sequence: CASSQEGQGDPEAFF. The CDR3, as DNA: TGTGCCAGCAGCCAAGAGGGACAGGGGGACCCTGAAGCTTTCTTT. This chain links TRBV14 with TRBJ1-1; TRBD1 aligns across 11 bases. CDR3 length equals 15 residues. Germline CDR1 reads SGHDN; CDR2 reads FVKESK. Unmatched junction bases numbered 3, after V lost 0 bases and J lost 6 bases.

The DNA for the CDR3 is TGCACCAGCAGCCAAGCGGAGGGCCTAGCGGGGGGCTCAGCAGGAGAGACCCAGTACTTC. Translating it yields CTSSQAEGLAGGSAGETQYF. This chain connects TRBV1 to TRBJ2-5; the table's D call of TRBD2 was not tested on the DNA. TRBV1 is shown as a pseudogene. The CDR3 length is 20 residues.

The chain carries TRBV9 and TRBJ2-1; 8 bases are a match to TRBD2. This CDR3 is built from 14 residues. Germline V gives CDR1 SGDLS, CDR2 YYNGEE. The V and J ends lost 2 bases and 8 bases, in that order; junction bases with no gene match: 6. CDR3 DNA sequence: TGTGCCAGCAGCGTCGGGGGGGGTTTCGATGAGCAGTTCTTC. This translates into CASSVGGGFDEQFF.

V usage is TRBV19 and J usage is TRBJ1-5, with a tentative D call TRBD1 (5 bases). Trimming stripped 6 bases from V and 7 bases from J, with 10 bases between. This CDR3 contains 12 residues. The V gene's germline CDR1 is LNHDA and CDR2 SQIVND (reference sequence). CDR3 in DNA: TGTGCCAGTAGGAGGGGAGGACAGCCCCAGCATTTT. It translates to CASRRGGQPQHF.

J is TRBJ2-5 and V is TRBV30; D is ambiguous. The V end lost 1 base, the J end lost 3 bases, and 18 bases lay between the germline ends. Germline-derived CDR1 and CDR2 are GTSNPN and SVGIG (reference sequence). CDR3 length: 16 amino acids. The CDR3: CAWSGLGVVRKETQYF. The CDR3 DNA reads TGTGCCTGGAGTGGGCTTGGTGTGGTCCGAAAAGAGACCCAGTACTTC.

The rearrangement joins TRBV12-2 to TRBJ1-1. TRBV12-2 is annotated as a pseudogene. The CDR3 extends over 12 amino acids. The CDR3 sequence: CAGSSGNTEAFF. The CDR3 coding sequence is TGTGCAGGTTCCTCCGGGAACACTGAAGCTTTCTTT.

The V call is TRBV7-6, the J call TRBJ2-5; possibly TRBD1 for D (6 bases). The V end lost 5 bases, the J end lost 5 bases, and 18 bases lay between the germline ends. Germline V gives CDR1 SGHVS, CDR2 FNYEAQ. The CDR3 runs 15 residues. This CDR3 reads CASSRGQSLGETQYF. CDR3 nucleotides: TGTGCCAGCAGCCGCGGACAGTCCTTAGGGGAGACCCAGTACTTC.

The chain has TRBV27 and TRBJ2-1; 14 bases fit TRBD2. Per the germline V gene, CDR1 is MNHEY and CDR2 is SMNVEV (reference sequence). The CDR3 length is 18 residues. The junction had 12 bases not matched to a gene; V was cut back by 3 bases and J by 8 bases. The CDR3, as DNA: TGTGCCAGCAGTTTCACCTCCAGACTAGCGGGAGGGCAGGATGAGCAGTTCTTC. Translated: CASSFTSRLAGGQDEQFF.

The V gene is TRBV28, the J gene TRBJ2-2; 10 bases match TRBD1. Germline values: CDR1 MDHEN, CDR2 SYDVKM. This CDR3 region has 14 residues. The junction had 3 bases not matched to a gene; V was cut back by 5 bases and J by 6 bases. CDR3 bases: TGTGCCAGCAGTAAGACAGGGGGCTCCGGGGAGCTGTTTTTT. It encodes CASSKTGGSGELFF.

The chain links TRBV6-6 to TRBJ2-7; no clear D. The CDR3 sequence is 15 residues long. V was trimmed by 0 bases and J by 1 base, leaving 10 bases between them. Germline V gene sequence: CDR1 MNHNY, CDR2 SVGAGI (reference sequence). CDR3 in amino acids: CASSYSKTVSYEQYF. As DNA, the CDR3 is TGTGCCAGCAGTTACTCGAAAACAGTATCCTACGAGCAGTACTTC.

The gene calls are TRBV19 and TRBJ1-5; no firm D call. CDR1 is LNHDA, CDR2 SQIVND, per germline (reference sequence). Trimming took 1 base from V and 6 from J, leaving 7 bases between them. This CDR3 region has 13 residues. The CDR3 nucleotides are TGTGCCAGTAGTATAGTGGCCGTTCAGCCCCAGCATTTT. It encodes CASSIVAVQPQHF.